This TCR beta chain was captured by sequencing in a study of T-cell reconstitution after alpha-beta-depleted transplantation in children listed by TCRdb under 2016. Notes on the research overall: T-cell immune reconstitution after TCRalphabeta/CD19-depleted allogeneic hematopoietic cell transplantation in children was quantitatively tracked in the study by means of TCR repertoire profiling.

With regard to this clonotype: Its antigen is unknown. No base-level quality is on record; no much larger clone is a single base apart.

The method behind the library was PCR. The data were produced on an Illumina HiSeq 2500. Molecular barcoding was employed in the preparation of TCR libraries, with unique molecular identifiers being used to normalize TCRbeta repertoire quantification. TCRdb redid the processing of the public reads, applying fastp at Q25 and MiXCR, and retained in-frame beta chains. Rows are combined by CDR3 protein, so each entry shows the most common genes and DNA. The sample table contains around 230,000 distinct CDR3 sequences; only one count was recorded for approximately 19% of them. Together, the top ten hold around 45% of the sample. What the work shows at the level of the full study, not this receptor alone: In some patients, high TCRbeta diversity at day 60 was attributed to recipient T cells and intrathymic progenitors that had survived conditioning. Over the following months the frequencies of hyperexpanded clones went down, and after one year T-cell counts and TCRbeta diversity were mostly credited to newly produced T cells. About two months after transplant, the apparently early recovery of alphabetaT-cell counts reportedly depended on just several hundred clones that had expanded rapidly and came from non-depleted graft cells.

Trimming takes 0 bases from V and 7 bases from J, and the germline ends sit 14 bases apart. According to the germline V gene (reference sequence), CDR1 reads SGHNT and CDR2 reads YYREEE. Its CDR3 holds 15 amino acids, cysteine through phenylalanine. The CDR3 DNA has 45 bases and is translated from base 1. In the paper's terms, the treatment or condition label means: allogeneic hematopoietic cell transplantation with graft depleted of TCRalphabeta T cells and CD19 B cells. The children who served as transplant recipients had been given grafts of TCRalphabeta/CD19-depleted allogeneic hematopoietic cells.

Rearrangement joined TRBV5-4 to TRBJ2-1, with TRBD1 tentatively as D gene (6 bases match). The source of this sequence is a male patient aged 2 to 9 who had a stem cell transplant for acute lymphoblastic leukemia, so the T cells may come from the graft donor. This sample comprised PBMCs, mostly from graft donor cells, obtained 360 days after TCRalphabeta/CD19-depleted stem cell transplant. The CDR3 reads CASSLDSGASNEQFF. The nucleotides read TGTGCCAGCAGCTTGGATTCAGGGGCCTCGAATGAGCAGTTCTTC.